Presented here are 8 T cell receptor beta chains from one specimen sequenced in a study of T cells after yellow fever vaccination (dated by TCRdb to between 2017 and 2020). Explained via the paper, the treatment or condition label denotes: live attenuated yellow fever vaccine strain. The receptor library was made with 5' RACE. TCRdb lists the instrument as Illumina HiSeq 2500. The public sequencing data were trimmed at Q25 with fastp and processed into clonotypes with MiXCR by TCRdb, which kept only in-frame beta chains. Entries that share a CDR3 protein sequence are merged under the most common genes and DNA. The sample includes 450,000 to 600,000 distinct CDR3 sequences, with approximately 13% observed a single time. In total, the top ten clones hold around 15% of the sample. The sequencing here drew on PBMCs, taken on the day of the yellow fever booster vaccination. The receptors were gathered from a man in his thirties or forties who received the YFV17D yellow fever vaccine.

V gene TRBV5-1 combines with J gene TRBJ2-7; 14 positions match TRBD2. Germline-derived CDR1 and CDR2 are SGHRS and YFSETQ. The CDR3 totals 16 residues. V was pared by 4 bases and J by 2 bases, with 5 bases of the junction left unmatched. CDR3 bases: TGCGCCAGCAGCCGGGGACTAGCGGGAGCCCCCTACGAGCAGTACTTC. It is translated as CASSRGLAGAPYEQYF. Drawing the rest from reference TRBV5-1 and TRBJ2-7, the complete variable domain is KAGVTQTPRYLIKTRGQQVTLSCSPISGHRSVSWYQQTPGQGLQFLFEYFSETQRNKGNFPGRFSGRQFSNSRSEMNVSTLELGDSALYLCASSRGLAGAPYEQYFGPGTRLTVT.

This clonotype was picked up a small number of times. This chain joins TRBV20-1 and TRBJ1-5; D gene unclear. V lost 2 bases to trimming and J lost 5 bases, with 10 bases between them. CDR3 size: 13 residues. CDR1 DFQATT and CDR2 SNEGSKA come from the germline V gene (reference sequence). CDR3 amino acids: CSARWGPDQPQHF. CDR3 DNA sequence: TGCAGTGCTAGATGGGGTCCCGATCAGCCCCAGCATTTT.

This clonotype was picked up a small number of times. V and J are TRBV11-2 and TRBJ2-5; possibly TRBD1 or TRBD2 for D (5 bases each). CDR1 is SGHAT, CDR2 FQNNGV, per germline. The CDR3 runs 19 residues. The V end lost 3 bases, the J end lost 1 base, and 24 bases lay between the germline ends. CDR3 in amino acids: CASSFRLPSRLGVQETQYF. The CDR3 DNA reads as TGTGCCAGCAGCTTTCGACTCCCGTCCCGGTTGGGGGTCCAAGAGACCCAGTACTTC.

This clonotype came up a few times. The chain couples TRBV7-6 to TRBJ2-2, with a tentative D call TRBD2 (6 bases). The ends were cut back, 5 bases at V and 0 bases at J, with 16 bases in the middle. CDR1 is SGHVS and CDR2 is FNYEAQ in the germline V gene. The CDR3 consists of 17 residues. The CDR3 bases are TGTGCCAGCAGCCCTCTGGGGGGAGCTTCGAACACCGGGGAGCTGTTTTTT. Protein: CASSPLGGASNTGELFF.

This sequence joins TRBV9 and TRBJ2-1; D is possibly TRBD1 (8 bases). The CDR3 has 15 amino acids. Germline V CDR1 and CDR2: SGDLS, YYNGEE. Trimming stripped 3 bases from V and 3 bases from J, with 13 bases between. The CDR3 sequence: CASSAGGQGYNEQFF. The CDR3 DNA reads TGTGCCAGCAGCGCGGGAGGACAGGGCTACAATGAGCAGTTCTTC. The full variable domain, in which reference TRBV9 and TRBJ2-1 provide the parts outside the CDR3, is DSGVTQTPKHLITATGQRVTLRCSPRSGDLSVYWYQQSLDQGLQFLIQYYNGEERAKGNILERFSAQQFPDLHSELNLSSLELGDSALYFCASSAGGQGYNEQFFGPGTRLTVL.

In its sample, this clonotype was seen a few times. The chain is built from TRBV29-1 and TRBJ2-3, with 16 bases fitting TRBD2. Germline V gene data show CDR1 as SQVTM and CDR2 as ANQGSEA. The CDR3 runs to 16 residues. Losses at the gene ends were 4 bases for V and 4 bases for J; bases not matched to a gene: 5. The CDR3 region is CSVAGTSGRDPDTQYF. CDR3 DNA sequence: TGCAGCGTTGCAGGGACTAGCGGGAGGGACCCAGATACGCAGTATTTT.

This chain links TRBV6-5 with TRBJ2-7; 8 nucleotides match TRBD1. The germline CDR1 and CDR2 sequences are MNHEY and SVGAGI. The V segment lost 2 bases and the J segment 8 bases; nucleotides outside the gene matches: 8. CDR3 length equals 14 residues. CDR3 sequence reads: CASSYGPGGAKQYF. For the CDR3, the DNA is TGTGCCAGCAGTTACGGACCAGGGGGCGCCAAGCAGTACTTC.

The table lists this clonotype with a few counts. This chain joins TRBV23-1 and TRBJ1-4; a possible D gene is TRBD1 (5 bases). TRBV23-1 is noted as an ORF with a role that remains uncertain. The CDR3 totals 18 residues. Trimming shortened V by 2 bases and J by 4 bases, and 20 bases separated the two germline ends. CDR3 amino acids: CASSQESTNGQSNEKLFF. CDR3 nucleotide sequence: TGCGCCAGCAGTCAAGAGTCCACGAACGGACAAAGTAATGAAAAACTGTTTTTT.